A single T cell receptor (beta chain) is shown here with its context. Its antigen remains unknown. The CDR3 length is 17 residues. Germline lookup yields CDR1 LGHNA and CDR2 YNFKEQ. V shed 3 bases and J 6 bases; nucleotides not matched to a gene: 15. This sample is drawn from a study of T cells after yellow fever vaccination. The study, taken as a whole, reports: There was a small share of clonotypes that showed up in both the CD4 and CD8 compartments. Though it reached lower strength, the secondary response hit its peak faster, day 5 versus 15.

The 5'RACE template-switching step produced TCR cDNA and added a universal primer site and UMIs. TCRdb independently ran MiXCR on the 5' RACE reads; one entry per CDR3 protein. The table shows 340,000 or so distinct CDR3 sequences, with around 12% occurring only once. This specimen was CD4+ T cells sorted from PBMCs, taken 15 days after the yellow fever booster vaccination. This chain connects TRBV4-2 to TRBJ1-1, with TRBD1 matching 8 bases. This clonotype originated in a man younger than 30 who received the YFV17D yellow fever vaccine. The CDR3 nucleotides read TGTGCCAGCAGCCAGGCAAAACAGTCACAGGGGGTATCTGAAGCTTTCTTT. It encodes CASSQAKQSQGVSEAFF.